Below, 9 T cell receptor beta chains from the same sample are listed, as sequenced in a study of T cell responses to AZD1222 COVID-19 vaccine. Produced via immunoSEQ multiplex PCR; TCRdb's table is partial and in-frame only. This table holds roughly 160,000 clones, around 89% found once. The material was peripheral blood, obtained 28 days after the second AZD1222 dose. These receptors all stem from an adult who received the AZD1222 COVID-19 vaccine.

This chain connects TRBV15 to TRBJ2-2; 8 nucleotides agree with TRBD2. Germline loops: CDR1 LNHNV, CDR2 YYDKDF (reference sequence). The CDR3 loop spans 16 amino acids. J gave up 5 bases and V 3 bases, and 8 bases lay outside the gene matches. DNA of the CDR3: TGTGCCACCAGCAGTTTAGCGGGGAGGGGGACCGGGGAGCTGTTTTTT. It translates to CATSSLAGRGTGELFF.

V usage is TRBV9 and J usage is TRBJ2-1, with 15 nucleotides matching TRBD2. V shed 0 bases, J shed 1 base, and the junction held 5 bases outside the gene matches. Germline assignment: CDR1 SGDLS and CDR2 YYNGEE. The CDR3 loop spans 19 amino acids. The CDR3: CASSVAGLAGGGSYNEQFF. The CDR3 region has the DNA TGTGCCAGCAGCGTAGCGGGACTAGCGGGGGGTGGATCCTACAATGAGCAGTTCTTC.

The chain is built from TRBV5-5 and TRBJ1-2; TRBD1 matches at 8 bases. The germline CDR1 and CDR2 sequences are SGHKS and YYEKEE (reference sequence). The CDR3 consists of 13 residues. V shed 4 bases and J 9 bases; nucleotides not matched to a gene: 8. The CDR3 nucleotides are TGTGCCAGCAGCGCCGGACAGGGAGCGAGCTACACCTTC. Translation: CASSAGQGASYTF. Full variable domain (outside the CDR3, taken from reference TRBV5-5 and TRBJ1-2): DAGVTQSPTHLIKTRGQQVTLRCSPISGHKSVSWYQQVLGQGPQFIFQYYEKEERGRGNFPDRFSARQFPNYSSELNVNALLLGDSALYLCASSAGQGASYTFGSGTRLTVV.

This CDR3 is CSARDRTEAFF. CDR3 DNA: TGCAGTGCTAGAGATCGGACTGAAGCTTTCTTT. This chain uses TRBV20-1 with TRBJ1-1, with no clear D. The CDR3 has 11 residues. Trimming left V 0 bases short and J 5 bases short, with 4 bases between. Per the germline V gene, CDR1 is DFQATT and CDR2 is SNEGSKA (reference sequence).

CDR3 sequence reads: CSAGYIEQFF. In DNA, the CDR3 is TGCAGCGCCGGGTATATTGAGCAGTTCTTC. This chain connects TRBV29-1 to TRBJ2-1; unclear D gene. Trimming pared 7 bases from V and 9 bases from J, leaving 10 bases between. The CDR3 is made up of 10 amino acids. Germline CDR1 and CDR2: SQVTM and ANQGSEA.

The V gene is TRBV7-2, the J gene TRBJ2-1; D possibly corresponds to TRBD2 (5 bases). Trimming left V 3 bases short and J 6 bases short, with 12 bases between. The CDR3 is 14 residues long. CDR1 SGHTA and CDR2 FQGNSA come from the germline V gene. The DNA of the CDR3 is TGTGCCAGCAGCTTTGGAAGGGAGTCCAATGAGCAGTTCTTC. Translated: CASSFGRESNEQFF.

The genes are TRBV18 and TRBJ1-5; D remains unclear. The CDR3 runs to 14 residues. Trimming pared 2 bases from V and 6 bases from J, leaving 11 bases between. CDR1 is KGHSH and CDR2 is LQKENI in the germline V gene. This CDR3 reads CASSPLREGQPQHF. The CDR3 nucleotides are TGTGCCAGCTCACCATTAAGAGAAGGTCAGCCCCAGCATTTT.

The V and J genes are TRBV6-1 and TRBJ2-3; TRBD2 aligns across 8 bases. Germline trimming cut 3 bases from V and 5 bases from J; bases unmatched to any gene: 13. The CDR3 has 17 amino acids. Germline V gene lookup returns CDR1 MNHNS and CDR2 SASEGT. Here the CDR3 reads CASSEAQGRGVEDTQYF. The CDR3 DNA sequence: TGTGCCAGCAGTGAGGCCCAGGGGCGGGGGGTGGAAGATACGCAGTATTTT.

The CDR3 is CASSLGTSGEQYF. As DNA, the CDR3 is TGTGCCAGCAGCTTAGGGACTTCGGGGGAGCAGTACTTC. The rearrangement links TRBV7-2 to TRBJ2-7, with a tentative D call TRBD2 (5 bases). The CDR3 sequence is 13 residues long. Germline lookup yields CDR1 SGHTA and CDR2 FQGNSA. V shed 1 base and J shed 7 bases, with 11 bases lying between them.